This T cell receptor beta chain was identified during a study of post-analysis software for immune sequencing data. The wider study: The disease courses covered relapsing-remitting, secondary progressive and progressive-relapsing multiple sclerosis.

Notes on the study in general: With F measure, samples from one preparation batch clustered together strongly. In patients, 4 to 6 TRBV segments were more frequent than in controls, with TRBV5-6, TRBV5-1 and TRBV20-1 among them. Controls showed significantly higher normalized Chao1 diversity than did multiple sclerosis patients.

Built from TCR beta cDNA, the libraries had unique molecular identifiers in them. A population of roughly 1 to 11 million T cells gave rise to about 500,000 cDNA molecules. TCRdb re-called the PCR reads through MiXCR, storing one row per CDR3 protein. Of around 710,000 distinct CDR3 sequences listed, approximately 44% were seen once; the top ten hold roughly 4.5%. Details on this clonotype: The antigen remains unidentified.

V lost 5 bases, J lost 7 bases, and 17 bases lay in between. This CDR3 comprises 15 residues. The sequenced material came from blood. This chain joins TRBV12-3 or TRBV12-4 and TRBJ1-4; no reliable D call. The clonotype comes from a girl aged 5-17 years with multiple sclerosis. In nucleotides, the CDR3 is TGTGCCAGCAGTCCCGACCTCGGAGGTTTTGAAAAACTGTTTTTT. Translation gives CASSPDLGGFEKLFF.